The entry that follows covers one T cell receptor beta chain sequence. Its antigen is undetermined. The source of the sample is a study of T cell responses to AZD1222 COVID-19 vaccine. Regarding the study as a whole: The number of AZD1222 recipients seropositive at baseline was only 6 or 7. The study reported that nearly half of spike-specific TCRs target unmutated variant regions. Spike-specific TCR breadth and depth rose after two AZD1222 doses.

The CDR3 sequence is 13 residues long. Germline V gene data show CDR1 as SGDLS and CDR2 as YYNGEE. Trimming took 3 bases from V and 1 from J, leaving 7 bases between them. Sequencing was performed with immunoSEQ multiplex PCR; in TCRdb, only in-frame clones are kept and a portion is missing. Found here are 150,000 to 160,000 clones, about 88% of them singletons; the top ten hold less than 3.5%. The source material was peripheral blood, sampled on day 0 of AZD1222 vaccination. This receptor was taken from an adult in good health. The chain has TRBV9 and TRBJ1-1; D perhaps matches TRBD1 (5 bases). The CDR3 region is CASSGGPNTEAFF. The CDR3 bases are TGTGCCAGCAGCGGGGGCCCGAACACTGAAGCTTTCTTT.